The 19 T cell receptor beta chains reported below all come from one sample, sequenced in a study of blood T cell repertoires in COVID-19. Generated by immunoSEQ multiplex PCR, the TCRdb table keeps only in-frame clones and is missing some. The sample records roughly 500,000 clones, roughly 89% being singletons. Sequenced material: peripheral blood. The origin of the receptors is a man aged 18 to 29 with COVID-19, enrolled during active disease.

V is TRBV5-4 and J is TRBJ2-3; D is unresolved. Germline V gives CDR1 SGHNT, CDR2 YYREEE (reference sequence). The CDR3 is made up of 14 amino acids. V was cut by 3 bases and J by 1 base, with 9 bases left in between. CDR3 loop: CASSYSGRTDTQYF. CDR3 nucleotide sequence: TGTGCCAGCAGCTATTCAGGTCGCACAGATACGCAGTATTTT.

This chain uses TRBV2 with TRBJ2-7; 7 bases fit TRBD2. The V and J ends lost 4 bases and 3 bases, in that order; junction bases with no gene match: 9. CDR3 length equals 15 residues. The germline V gene has CDR1 SNHLY and CDR2 FYNNEI. The CDR3 sequence is CASSVIRGVVYEQYF. The CDR3 DNA sequence: TGTGCCAGCAGTGTTATCCGGGGGGTGGTCTACGAGCAGTACTTC. The full variable domain, its missing parts supplied by reference TRBV2 and TRBJ2-7, is EPEVTQTPSHQVTQMGQEVILRCVPISNHLYFYWYRQILGQKVEFLVSFYNNEISEKSEIFDDQFSVERPDGSNFTLKIRSTKLEDSAMYFCASSVIRGVVYEQYFGPGTRLTVT.

V usage is TRBV27 and J usage is TRBJ1-6; maybe TRBD1 (5 bases). CDR1 and CDR2 from the germline V gene are MNHEY and SMNVEV (reference sequence). The ends were cut back, 3 bases at V and 9 bases at J, with 12 bases in the middle. The CDR3 length is 14 residues. The CDR3 region has the DNA TGTGCCAGCAGTTTCGGCAGGGTGGGTTCACCCCTCCACTTT. This codes for CASSFGRVGSPLHF.

V and J are TRBV6-1 and TRBJ2-3; D unresolved. The V end lost 3 bases, the J end lost 3 bases, and 7 bases lay between the germline ends. The CDR3 is made up of 13 amino acids. CDR1 is MNHNS and CDR2 is SASEGT in the germline V gene. CDR3: CASSDRVTDTQYF. Written as DNA, the CDR3 is TGTGCCAGCAGTGATAGAGTAACAGATACGCAGTATTTT.

The chain employs TRBV2 and TRBJ1-5; 8 bases agree with TRBD1. Germline CDR1 reads SNHLY; CDR2 reads FYNNEI. CDR3 length equals 13 residues. V dropped 6 bases and J dropped 3; count of bases not matched to a gene: 1. The CDR3 sequence: CASSQGANQPQHF. The CDR3 region has the DNA TGTGCCAGCAGCCAGGGGGCCAATCAGCCCCAGCATTTT. Filled out from reference TRBV2 and TRBJ1-5, the complete variable domain reads EPEVTQTPSHQVTQMGQEVILRCVPISNHLYFYWYRQILGQKVEFLVSFYNNEISEKSEIFDDQFSVERPDGSNFTLKIRSTKLEDSAMYFCASSQGANQPQHFGDGTRLSIL.

The chain is built from TRBV11-3 and TRBJ2-1, with 7 bases matching TRBD1. The J segment lost 9 bases and the V segment lost 4 bases, leaving 6 bases of the junction unmatched. CDR1 is SGHNT, CDR2 YENEEA, per germline. There are 13 residues in the CDR3. DNA for the CDR3: TGTGCCAGCAGCTCGCCGGGACAGAGTGAGCAGTTCTTC. This translates into CASSSPGQSEQFF.

This clone was seen only once. The chain combines TRBV20-1 with TRBJ2-1; 11 bases match TRBD2. After removal of 3 bases from V and 0 bases from J, the junction contained 10 bases not matched to a gene. Germline lookup yields CDR1 DFQATT and CDR2 SNEGSKA (reference sequence). The CDR3 sequence is 18 residues long. The CDR3 sequence: CSASLLAGGLSSYNEQFF. CDR3 sequence (DNA): TGCAGTGCTAGTCTGCTAGCGGGGGGTCTAAGCTCCTACAATGAGCAGTTCTTC.

The chain employs TRBV7-9 and TRBJ1-2, with 7 bases identical to TRBD1. The CDR3 is 14 residues long. Germline V gene data show CDR1 as SEHNR and CDR2 as FQNEAQ (reference sequence). V lost 5 bases to trimming and J lost 4 bases; unmatched junction nucleotides: 7. The CDR3 DNA reads TGTGCCAGCAGCCTACCGACAGGGAGCTATGGCTACACCTTC. Translation gives CASSLPTGSYGYTF.

About this clone itself: Other DNA sequences of this sample code for an identical CDR3. This chain joins TRBV9 and TRBJ1-5; the D gene is possibly TRBD1 (5 bases). CDR3 size: 14 residues. Deletions cut 4 bases from V and 6 bases from J, with 14 bases between. The germline gives CDR1 SGDLS, CDR2 YYNGEE. Here the CDR3 reads CASSPTGGGQPQHF. CDR3 nucleotides: TGTGCCAGCAGCCCAACCGGGGGGGGTCAGCCCCAGCATTTT.

CDR3 amino acids: CASSSGQLNYGYTF. The CDR3 DNA sequence: TGTGCCAGCAGTTCGGGACAGCTTAACTATGGCTACACCTTC. V usage is TRBV6-5 and J usage is TRBJ1-2; 7 bases align to TRBD1. Germline V lookup: CDR1 MNHEY, CDR2 SVGAGI. This CDR3 is built from 14 residues. Trimming took 4 bases from V and 1 from J; bases not matched to a gene: 3.

This chain connects TRBV10-3 to TRBJ2-7; 7 positions agree with TRBD1. V lost 0 bases, J lost 12 bases, and 8 bases stayed unmatched. Per the germline V gene, CDR1 is ENHRY and CDR2 is SYGVKD. The CDR3 contains 13 residues. The chain's CDR3 is CAISESTGYHPYF. The DNA for the CDR3 is TGTGCCATCAGTGAGTCGACAGGGTATCACCCGTACTTC.

The gene calls are TRBV4-1 and TRBJ2-2; tentative D call: TRBD1 (5 bases). Trimming pared 2 bases from V and 6 bases from J, leaving 19 bases between. The CDR3 runs to 17 residues. CDR1 MGHRA and CDR2 YSYEKL come from the germline V gene. The CDR3 DNA reads TGCGCCAGCAGCCAACAACCACCCAGGGTCCAAGCCGGGGAGCTGTTTTTT. The encoded protein is CASSQQPPRVQAGELFF.

This clone is a singleton in its sample. DNA of the CDR3: TGTGCCAGCAGGTGGCGGCTTAGCGGGAGGCCGAGCTCCTACAATGAGCAGTTCTTC. Protein sequence: CASRWRLSGRPSSYNEQFF. V gene TRBV5-6 combines with J gene TRBJ2-1, with TRBD2 matching over 10 bases. This CDR3 contains 19 residues. Germline V gene sequence: CDR1 SGHDT, CDR2 YYEEEE. V shed 5 bases and J 0 bases; nucleotides not matched to a gene: 14.

The chain is built from TRBV7-7 and TRBJ2-7; D is possibly TRBD2 (6 bases). The germline V and J ends were trimmed by 5 bases and 5 bases, with 13 bases remaining between them. Germline CDR1 and CDR2: SSHAT and FNYEAQ (reference sequence). CDR3 length: 13 amino acids. The CDR3 bases are TGTGCCAGCAGCGTCGGGGGTTATGACGAGCAGTACTTC. This translates into CASSVGGYDEQYF. The full variable domain, in which reference TRBV7-7 and TRBJ2-7 provide the parts outside the CDR3, is GAGVSQSPRYKVTKRGQDVTLRCDPISSHATLYWYQQALGQGPEFLTYFNYEAQPDKSGLPSDRFSAERPEGSISTLTIQRTEQRDSAMYRCASSVGGYDEQYFGPGTRLTVT.

The chain is built from TRBV18 and TRBJ1-1; possible D gene TRBD1, 6 bases. The CDR3 runs to 14 residues. Germline loops: CDR1 KGHSH, CDR2 LQKENI. V was clipped by 5 bases and J by 1 base, with 11 bases between them. CDR3 amino acids: CASSSAGANTEAFF. CDR3 bases: TGTGCCAGCTCAAGCGCGGGGGCGAACACTGAAGCTTTCTTT.

The J gene is TRBJ2-2, the V gene TRBV6-2 or TRBV6-3; no definite D call. With 2 bases removed from V and 3 bases from J, the gap between germline ends came to 16 bases. The CDR3 sequence is 17 residues long. Germline V CDR1 and CDR2: MNHEY, SVGEGT. The CDR3 region is CASSYPWLVLDTGELFF. The CDR3 nucleotides read TGTGCCAGCAGTTACCCATGGCTGGTGCTAGACACCGGGGAGCTGTTTTTT.

V and J are TRBV12-5 and TRBJ2-5, with D possibly matching TRBD1 (5 bases). The length of the CDR3 is 13 residues. The germline V and J ends were trimmed by 8 bases and 7 bases, with 17 bases remaining between them. Germline V lookup: CDR1 LGHNT, CDR2 FRNRAP. This CDR3 is CASNRGAVGTQYF. In DNA form, the CDR3 reads TGTGCTAGTAACCGTGGGGCGGTCGGGACCCAGTACTTC.

This chain connects TRBV6-5 to TRBJ2-1, with TRBD2 identical over 10 bases. CDR1 and CDR2 from the germline V gene are MNHEY and SVGAGI. V gave up 6 bases and J gave up 3 bases; unmatched junction bases: 5. The CDR3 runs 15 residues. CDR3 region: CASSLSGRDYNEQFF. The CDR3 region has the DNA TGTGCCAGCAGCTTAAGCGGGAGGGACTACAATGAGCAGTTCTTC.

The rearrangement uses TRBV5-1 and TRBJ2-5, with TRBD2 matching 15 bases. V shed 4 bases, J shed 5 bases, and the junction held 6 bases outside the gene matches. Germline CDR1 and CDR2: SGHRS and YFSETQ. The CDR3 contains 16 residues. The chain's CDR3 is CASSPRTSGRVETQYF. The CDR3 region has the DNA TGCGCCAGCAGCCCCCGGACTAGCGGGAGGGTCGAGACCCAGTACTTC.